The source of this TCR beta chain is a study of OX40 agonist ivuxolimab in advanced cancers. Measured with immunoSEQ multiplex PCR; TCRdb has only the in-frame clones, and not every one. This sample yields around 90,000 clones, of which about nine tenths are seen a single time; approximately 7.4% belongs to the top ten. This clone was recorded once. V lost 6 bases to trimming and J lost 2 bases, with 13 bases between them. The CDR3 totals 14 residues. The germline V gene encodes CDR1 WSHSY and CDR2 SAAADI. This TCR came from an adult with an advanced solid tumor such as melanoma, head and neck, liver or kidney cancer. The gene calls are TRBV10-2 and TRBJ1-2, with TRBD1 as a possible D gene (6 bases). The sample consisted of CD4+ or CD8+ T cells sorted from blood, taken in a trial of the OX40 agonist ivuxolimab. In DNA form, the CDR3 reads TGCGCCAGCAGCCCGGAGGGGGGCAACTATGGCTACACCTTC. Amino acid sequence: CASSPEGGNYGYTF.